This paragraph covers one T cell receptor (beta chain) sequence. Antigen specificity is unknown. This entry comes from a study of blood T cells in healthy people across ages. Study-wide points: Without sorted subsets, naive and antigen-experienced compartments could not be conclusively compared.

A second PCR of about 7 to 12 cycles used a sample-barcoded 5' primer and a J-beta primer mix. TCRdb reprocessed the 5' RACE reads with MiXCR, giving one entry per CDR3 protein. The sample carries 700,000 to 850,000 distinct CDR3 sequences, about 53% recorded once. The TCR comes from a man older than 75 in good health. Sequencing used blood.

CDR3: CASSLGGQGSSGANVLTF. CDR3 DNA: TGTGCCAGCAGTTTAGGGGGACAGGGGTCCTCTGGGGCCAACGTCCTGACTTTC. This chain links TRBV12-3 or TRBV12-4 with TRBJ2-6, with TRBD1 matching over 10 bases. J gave up 0 bases and V 1 base, and 3 bases lay outside the gene matches. The CDR3 loop spans 18 amino acids.